The 11 T cell receptor beta chains below come from one sample, sequenced in a study of blood T cell repertoires in COVID-19. Here immunoSEQ multiplex PCR was the method, and the copy in TCRdb shows in-frame clones only, minus some. Of approximately 80,000 clones listed, roughly 88% are singletons. Sequencing was carried out using peripheral blood. Receptor source: a human donor in a cohort sampled during active COVID-19.

CDR3 in DNA: TGCGCCAGCAATGCGATAGCGGCCTACAATGAGCAGTTCTTC. Its translation is CASNAIAAYNEQFF. The rearrangement joins TRBV5-1 to TRBJ2-1; D possibly corresponds to TRBD2 (6 bases). The CDR3 contains 14 residues. V dropped 6 bases and J dropped 2 bases, with 12 bases sitting between them. In germline, CDR1 is SGHRS, CDR2 YFSETQ.

The V and J genes are TRBV6-5 and TRBJ2-3; the match to TRBD2 covers 9 bases. The junction had 6 bases not matched to a gene; V was cut back by 5 bases and J by 3 bases. Per germline, CDR1 MNHEY and CDR2 SVGAGI. CDR3 length: 15 amino acids. CDR3 nucleotides: TGTGCCAGCAGTCCAGCGGGGGGTCCAACAGATACGCAGTATTTT. Translated, it gives CASSPAGGPTDTQYF.

The V call is TRBV19, the J call TRBJ2-3; D is unclear. The CDR3 length is 16 residues. Per germline, CDR1 LNHDA and CDR2 SQIVND (reference sequence). Trimming cost V 1 base and J 0 bases, with 11 bases left between them. CDR3 sequence reads: CASSIVTARSTDTQYF. The CDR3 DNA sequence: TGTGCCAGTAGTATAGTAACCGCTCGGAGCACAGATACGCAGTATTTT. Based on the CDR3 plus reference TRBV19 and TRBJ2-3, the full variable domain is DGGITQSPKYLFRKEGQNVTLSCEQNLNHDAMYWYRQDPGQGLRLIYYSQIVNDFQKGDIAEGYSVSREKKESFPLTVTSAQKNPTAFYLCASSIVTARSTDTQYFGPGTRLTVL.

The chain employs TRBV11-3 and TRBJ2-1; 7 nucleotides align to TRBD1. V lost 5 bases to trimming and J lost 4 bases; unmatched junction nucleotides: 5. The CDR3 has 14 residues. Looked up from germline, CDR1 is SGHNT and CDR2 is YENEEA. The CDR3 DNA is TGTGCCAGCAGCCGAGGGGGCGCGTACAATGAGCAGTTCTTC. The encoded protein is CASSRGGAYNEQFF.

The rearrangement uses TRBV5-1 and TRBJ2-5; TRBD2 matches 7 bases. The CDR3 spans 14 residues. V shed 0 bases and J 5 bases; nucleotides not matched to a gene: 4. Germline values: CDR1 SGHRS, CDR2 YFSETQ. CDR3 sequence: CASSLVGLVETQYF. The CDR3 DNA follows: TGCGCCAGCAGCTTGGTCGGACTAGTCGAGACCCAGTACTTC.

CDR3 protein: CASSQGLGRAFF. The DNA of the CDR3 is TGCGCCAGCAGCCAAGGTCTCGGGAGAGCTTTCTTT. The chain employs TRBV4-3 and TRBJ1-1; D is ambiguous. The V gene's germline CDR1 is LGHNA and CDR2 YSLEER. This CDR3 is built from 12 residues. Trimming left V 1 base short and J 10 bases short, with 10 bases between.

The CDR3 here is CASSLGLAQYEQYF. The DNA of the CDR3 is TGCGCCAGCAGCTTGGGACTAGCGCAGTACGAGCAGTACTTC. The J gene is TRBJ2-7, the V gene TRBV5-1, with 8 positions matching TRBD2. The CDR3 is made up of 14 amino acids. Germline V CDR1 and CDR2: SGHRS, YFSETQ. Unmatched junction bases numbered 3, after V lost 0 bases and J lost 4 bases.

The J gene is TRBJ1-4, the V gene TRBV5-1; 9 bases map to TRBD1. The V gene end was trimmed by 0 bases and the J gene end by 6 bases; junction bases not matched to a gene: 6. Germline lookup yields CDR1 SGHRS and CDR2 YFSETQ. The CDR3 has 16 residues. CDR3 region: CASSLGPTGGDEKLFF. The CDR3 bases are TGCGCCAGCAGCTTGGGACCGACAGGGGGTGATGAAAAACTGTTTTTT. The full variable domain, completed using reference TRBV5-1 and TRBJ1-4, is KAGVTQTPRYLIKTRGQQVTLSCSPISGHRSVSWYQQTPGQGLQFLFEYFSETQRNKGNFPGRFSGRQFSNSRSEMNVSTLELGDSALYLCASSLGPTGGDEKLFFGSGTQLSVL.

V and J are TRBV2 and TRBJ2-2; D gene uncertain. The CDR3 contains 14 residues. Germline values: CDR1 SNHLY, CDR2 FYNNEI. Deletions cut 7 bases from V and 0 bases from J, with 9 bases between. The CDR3 here is CASTGSANTGELFF. CDR3 coding DNA: TGTGCCAGCACAGGCTCCGCGAACACCGGGGAGCTGTTTTTT.

This chain links TRBV28 with TRBJ1-6, with D tentatively TRBD1 (5 bases). Germline CDR1 MDHEN, CDR2 SYDVKM. CDR3 length: 17 amino acids. The V end was cut by 11 bases, the J end by 4 bases, with 24 bases between. The CDR3 coding sequence is TGTGCCGGCCGGTGGGGGGGGGAGGGGAGTTATAATTCACCCCTCCACTTT. Protein sequence: CAGRWGGEGSYNSPLHF.

The V and J genes are TRBV9 and TRBJ2-7; 7 bases match TRBD2. V lost 0 bases and J lost 6; bases outside the gene matches: 6. From germline, CDR1 is SGDLS and CDR2 YYNGEE. This CDR3 comprises 14 residues. CDR3 amino acids: CASSVAPGGAEQYF. In DNA, the CDR3 is TGTGCCAGCAGCGTAGCCCCGGGAGGCGCCGAGCAGTACTTC.